Listed here are 20 T cell receptor beta chains from one sample, sequenced in a study of shared clonotypes between healthy human individuals. Assay: immunoSEQ multiplex PCR; the TCRdb copy retains only in-frame clones and omits some. The sample lists around 99,000 clones, approximately 75% seen once, with roughly 50% in the top ten. The sequencing input was memory CD8+ T cells sorted from blood. Stated subset: CD45RO+ cells pooled with CCR7-negative TemRA cells. The receptors stem from a man younger than 40 in good health.

The genes are TRBV18 and TRBJ2-7; 7 nucleotides match TRBD2. Losses at the gene ends were 6 bases for V and 0 bases for J; bases not matched to a gene: 8. The CDR3 loop spans 15 amino acids. In germline, CDR1 is KGHSH, CDR2 LQKENI. The CDR3 DNA follows: TGTGCCAGCTCCCTAACCGGGACTAACTCCTACGAGCAGTACTTC. It is translated as CASSLTGTNSYEQYF.

The CDR3 coding sequence is TGCGCCAGCAGTGTAGGTGGTGGGAGCACAGATACGCAGTATTTT. Its protein product is CASSVGGGSTDTQYF. The V call is TRBV10-1, the J call TRBJ2-3; D gene ambiguous. This CDR3 is built from 15 residues. Per the germline V gene, CDR1 is WNHNN and CDR2 is SYGVQD (reference sequence). Trimming took off 4 bases at V and 0 bases at J, with 11 bases between the two ends.

This sequence joins TRBV10-2 and TRBJ2-3; the match to TRBD2 covers 9 bases. CDR1 WSHSY and CDR2 SAAADI come from the germline V gene. V gave up 8 bases and J gave up 1 base; unmatched junction bases: 4. This CDR3 region has 14 residues. In DNA, the CDR3 is TGCGCCAGCGGAGAGCGGGAGGGCACAGATACGCAGTATTTT. Protein sequence: CASGEREGTDTQYF.

This clone was seen a handful of times. The chain couples TRBV2 to TRBJ2-7, with D unresolved. The V end lost 0 bases, the J end lost 0 bases, and 6 bases lay between the germline ends. Germline V CDR1 and CDR2: SNHLY, FYNNEI. There are 14 residues in the CDR3. The CDR3, as DNA: TGTGCCAGCAGTGAAGCCGGATTCTCCTACGAGCAGTACTTC. Protein sequence: CASSEAGFSYEQYF.

The chain joins TRBV28 to TRBJ2-1; 7 positions agree with TRBD2. The CDR3 extends over 15 amino acids. The J segment lost 9 bases and the V segment lost 6 bases, leaving 14 bases of the junction unmatched. The germline V gene encodes CDR1 MDHEN and CDR2 SYDVKM. The CDR3 DNA is TGTGCCAGCAGCACCCGACGGCGGGGGATGAGTGAGCAGTTCTTC. It is translated as CASSTRRRGMSEQFF.

With regard to this clone: The same CDR3 can be traced to other DNA sequences in this sample. The chain links TRBV29-1 to TRBJ2-6; D is possibly TRBD1 (6 bases). The CDR3 runs to 14 residues. Germline V gene sequence: CDR1 SQVTM, CDR2 ANQGSEA. Trimming shortened V by 4 bases and J by 0 bases, and 7 bases separated the two germline ends. The CDR3 coding sequence is TGCAGCGTTGTAGGGGGCTCTGGGGCCAACGTCCTGACTTTC. This codes for CSVVGGSGANVLTF.

In this sample, this clone turned up a few times. The chain employs TRBV19 and TRBJ2-1, with TRBD2 identical over 9 bases. There are 15 residues in the CDR3. V trimming: 5 bases; J trimming: 8 bases; junction bases outside the gene matches: 10. The germline V gene encodes CDR1 LNHDA and CDR2 SQIVND (reference sequence). DNA for the CDR3: TGTGCCAGTAGTGAGTGGGCTAGCGGGATTTATGAGCAGTTCTTC. Amino acids: CASSEWASGIYEQFF.

This clone was detected only a few times. V and J are TRBV7-2 and TRBJ2-7; TRBD2 matches at 7 bases. J was trimmed by 3 bases and V by 3 bases; bases with no gene match: 8. Germline V gene data show CDR1 as SGHTA and CDR2 as FQGNSA. This CDR3 has 15 amino acids. The CDR3, as DNA: TGTGCCAGCAGCTTTAGCGCAGTAGCGGGCTACGAGCAGTACTTC. As protein: CASSFSAVAGYEQYF. Filled out from reference TRBV7-2 and TRBJ2-7, the complete variable domain reads GAGVSQSPSNKVTEKGKDVELRCDPISGHTALYWYRQSLGQGLEFLIYFQGNSAPDKSGLPSDRFSAERTGGSVSTLTIQRTQQEDSAVYLCASSFSAVAGYEQYFGPGTRLTVT.

The rearrangement joins TRBV27 to TRBJ2-1; D ambiguous. V lost 8 bases and J 6 bases, leaving 17 bases between the germline ends. In germline, CDR1 is MNHEY, CDR2 SMNVEV (reference sequence). This CDR3 contains 14 residues. For the CDR3, the DNA is TGTGCCAGCCCTTTTGTCGGACCGGGCAATGAGCAGTTCTTC. This sequence encodes CASPFVGPGNEQFF.

The chain recombines TRBV28 with TRBJ2-7, with D perhaps TRBD1 (6 bases). With 5 bases removed from V and 3 bases from J, the gap between germline ends came to 8 bases. The CDR3 sequence is 12 residues long. Germline CDR1 reads MDHEN; CDR2 reads SYDVKM. The CDR3 is CASSGGDYEQYF. DNA for the CDR3: TGTGCCAGCAGTGGGGGCGACTACGAGCAGTACTTC.

With regard to this clone: A far more abundant clone sits one base away, making this likely a read error. The gene calls are TRBV27 and TRBJ1-5, with D tentatively TRBD1 (5 bases). Per the germline V gene, CDR1 is MNHEY and CDR2 is SMNVEV (reference sequence). CDR3 size: 15 residues. V lost 1 base and J lost 7, with 14 bases in between. CDR3 in amino acids: CASSLLFGARQPQHF. The CDR3 DNA sequence: TGTGCCAGCAGTTTATTATTCGGGGCTCGACAGCCCCAGCATTTT.

In this sample, this clone turned up a few times. This rearrangement joins TRBV7-8 to TRBJ2-7; maybe TRBD2 (6 bases). The CDR3 runs to 15 residues. Trimming removed 5 bases at V and 4 bases at J, with 18 bases between. CDR1 and CDR2 from the germline V gene are SGHVS and FQNEAQ. CDR3 sequence reads: CASSGLGGGLYEQYF. In DNA form, the CDR3 reads TGTGCCAGCAGCGGCCTGGGAGGTGGGCTTTACGAGCAGTACTTC.

V usage is TRBV10-3 and J usage is TRBJ2-1; 14 bases align to TRBD2. The CDR3 loop spans 15 amino acids. Germline CDR1 ENHRY, CDR2 SYGVKD. V dropped 3 bases and J dropped 6; count of bases not matched to a gene: 1. In nucleotides, the CDR3 is TGTGCCATCAGTGAAGGGACTAGCGGGAGCAATGAGCAGTTCTTC. Translated: CAISEGTSGSNEQFF.

This clone showed up just a few times. This rearrangement joins TRBV27 to TRBJ2-7; weak D call: TRBD2 (6 bases). Trimming left V 3 bases short and J 3 bases short, with 12 bases between. Per germline, CDR1 MNHEY and CDR2 SMNVEV (reference sequence). The CDR3 has 14 amino acids. The CDR3 DNA sequence: TGTGCCAGCAGTTTTGTTAGCGGAGACTACGAGCAGTACTTC. Amino acid sequence: CASSFVSGDYEQYF.

V usage is TRBV7-8 and J usage is TRBJ2-6, with no clear D. The V and J ends lost 2 bases and 2 bases respectively, with 7 bases between them. The CDR3 is made up of 15 amino acids. Germline CDR1 SGHVS, CDR2 FQNEAQ. In nucleotides, the CDR3 is TGTGCCAGCAGCTTATTCCTCCCTGGGGCCAACGTCCTGACTTTC. This encodes CASSLFLPGANVLTF.

This clone was observed at least ten times. In the same sample, other DNA sequences code for this CDR3. This rearrangement joins TRBV6-5 to TRBJ2-7; 11 bases line up with TRBD1. Germline V gene sequence: CDR1 MNHEY, CDR2 SVGAGI. The CDR3 length is 14 residues. With 5 bases clipped from V and 4 bases from J, the junction kept 4 bases outside the gene matches. CDR3 region: CASSAGTGGYEQYF. CDR3 nucleotide sequence: TGTGCCAGCAGTGCCGGGACAGGGGGGTACGAGCAGTACTTC.

This chain uses TRBV6-5 with TRBJ1-5; D gene unclear. The CDR3 is 12 amino acids. Looked up from germline, CDR1 is MNHEY and CDR2 is SVGAGI. Trimming shortened V by 5 bases and J by 5 bases, and 7 bases separated the two germline ends. The DNA of the CDR3 is TGTGCCAGCAGTGCGCCTTATCAGCCCCAGCATTTT. This codes for CASSAPYQPQHF.

The chain employs TRBV27 and TRBJ2-7, with TRBD1 matching over 10 bases. The germline CDR1 and CDR2 sequences are MNHEY and SMNVEV (reference sequence). Trimming removed 7 bases from V and 5 bases from J; junction bases left unmatched: 14. The length of the CDR3 is 16 residues. CDR3 bases: TGTGCCAGCACCGCGAATTCGGACAGGGGGGTCCACGAGCAGTACTTC. This translates into CASTANSDRGVHEQYF.

This rearrangement joins TRBV9 to TRBJ1-5; D gene ambiguous. Deletions cut 0 bases from V and 3 bases from J, with 10 bases between. CDR3 length: 15 residues. Germline V gene lookup returns CDR1 SGDLS and CDR2 YYNGEE. The CDR3 DNA sequence: TGTGCCAGCAGCGTAGGTGCCCTAGCCAATCAGCCCCAGCATTTT. Its translation is CASSVGALANQPQHF.

The V gene is TRBV6-9, the J gene TRBJ2-5, with 9 bases fitting TRBD1. J gave up 1 base and V 5 bases, and 5 bases lay outside the gene matches. CDR1 and CDR2 (germline): MNHGY, SVAAGI. There are 15 residues in the CDR3. CDR3 DNA sequence: TGTGCCAGCAGTACCCGGGACAGGGTCCAAGAGACCCAGTACTTC. This translates into CASSTRDRVQETQYF.